This TCR beta chain was identified in a study of blood T cell repertoires in COVID-19. About the research overall: T cells, B-cell-depleted T cells, or PBMCs provided the cDNA or gDNA that served as material.

Original analysis: Nucleated cell counts were estimated from reference gene primer amplification. TCRdb keeps only in-frame clones here, not all; method: immunoSEQ multiplex PCR. The DNA gave D and trimming, while V, J and clone size come from that table. This table has about 120,000 clones, 65% to 85% appearing once. Germline CDR1 reads GTSNPN; CDR2 reads SVGIG (reference sequence). The V and J ends lost 1 base and 4 bases, in that order; junction bases with no gene match: 1. The CDR3 is 14 amino acids. Sequences were obtained from peripheral blood. This receptor was taken from a woman aged 65 to 85 with acute or convalescent COVID-19. The chain is built from TRBV30 and TRBJ2-4, with TRBD1 identical over 10 bases. In DNA, the CDR3 is TGTGCCTGGAGTGGGACAGGGGGAAAAAACATTCAGTACTTC. The encoded protein is CAWSGTGGKNIQYF. Looking up the rest from reference TRBV30 and TRBJ2-4 gives the full variable domain: SQTIHQWPATLVQPVGSPLSLECTVEGTSNPNLYWYRQAAGRGLQLLFYSVGIGQISSEVPQNLSASRPQDRQFILSSKKLLLSDSGFYLCAWSGTGGKNIQYFGAGTRLSVL.